This paragraph covers one T cell receptor beta chain sequence. What it binds is unknown. At one boundary the junction diverges from the germline segment, which might be a read error. Each donor supplied around 10 milliliters of peripheral blood. The CDR3 is 15 amino acids. Germline CDR1 is LGHNA and CDR2 is YSLEER. With a J-beta primer mix and a sample-barcoded 5' primer, a second PCR ran 7 to 11 cycles. TCRdb analysed the 5' RACE reads with MiXCR anew, one entry per CDR3 protein. The sample records hundreds of thousands of distinct CDR3 sequences, approximately 25% being singletons. This sample is part of a study of blood T cells in healthy people across ages. Study-level points and caveats: Shifts in expanded clonotypes may have been confounded by donor CMV status, which was unknown. Long-lived and aged donors differed, with more naive CD4+ cells and higher diversity in the long-lived.

The same data also contributed to another study, on T cells of mothers and their children. That paper states: Evidence of persistent microchimeric T cell clones was absent.

The sequence was collected from a boy aged 5-17 years in good health. The chain combines TRBV4-3 with TRBJ2-1, with a weak D call TRBD2 (6 bases). Material: blood. The CDR3 DNA reads TGCGCCAGCAGCCAAGACCGGGGGTCCTACAATGTGCAGTTCTTC. It yields the protein CASSQDRGSYNVQFF.